The clone carrying this T cell receptor (beta chain) has at least ten counts. Its cognate antigen is unknown. This entry comes from a study of CD8+CD57+ T cells in acquired aplastic anemia. Study overall: An average of 3.2 ug of DNA was obtained from sorted CD4+ and CD8+ cells. Study results and caveats: Patients and controls shared roughly 28 CD8+ CDR3 sequences, which appeared highly expressed in patients and within their immunodominant clones. Patients and controls were not found to differ significantly in CD8+ Simpson's diversity.

CD8+CD57+ cell expansion had been shown by flow cytometry in patients chosen for sequencing. Patients had not yet gotten any therapy when their blood was taken for sampling. The V and J ends lost 0 bases and 6 bases respectively, with 13 bases between them. CDR1 and CDR2 (germline): SGDLS, YYNGEE. The CDR3 is 14 amino acids. Genomic DNA provided the template from which TCR beta VDJ and CDR3 profiles were obtained. TCRdb re-analysed the reads in MiXCR, keeping a single row per CDR3 protein. The top ten clones hold about 0.8% of a sample with under 500,000 distinct CDR3 sequences, around 32% of them seen once.

The chain has TRBV9 and TRBJ2-7; D may be TRBD1 (5 bases). This sequence was found in a human donor with aplastic anemia. The sequencing sample was made of sorted CD4+, CD8+, or CD8+CD57+ T cells (not recorded which) from PBMCs. Here the CDR3 DNA reads TGTGCCAGCAGCGTAGATCAGGGTACACTCGAGCAGTACTTC. Protein: CASSVDQGTLEQYF.